The clone carrying this T cell receptor (beta chain) has just one count. How the authors handled the data: Counts of nucleated cells, estimated from reference gene primer amplification, were obtained. Data came from immunoSEQ multiplex PCR; TCRdb stores just in-frame clones and leaves some out. The V and J calls and clone size were taken over from that table, and D and trimming were inferred from the DNA. The sample shows approximately 300,000 clones, 75% to 90% of them seen only once. The CDR3 extends over 15 amino acids. Looked up from germline, CDR1 is WNHNN and CDR2 is SYGVQD (reference sequence). Trimming removed 5 bases from V and 1 base from J, with 14 bases in between. The data stem from a study of blood T cell repertoires in COVID-19. For the study at large: Sites in the United States, Italy and Spain provided acute and convalescent COVID-19 samples. T cells, B-cell-depleted T cells, or PBMCs provided the cDNA or gDNA that served as material.

V is TRBV10-1 and J is TRBJ1-1; TRBD1 is a possible D gene (6 bases). This sequence was found in a woman in her 40s with acute or convalescent COVID-19. Sequencing was carried out using peripheral blood. The CDR3 bases are TGCGCCAGCAGTACCAATGACAGGCCGAACACTGAAGCTTTCTTT. Amino acid sequence: CASSTNDRPNTEAFF.